Listed below are T cell receptor beta chains from one sample, sequenced in a study of cytomegalovirus exposure and HLA in healthy donors. Profiled with immunoSEQ multiplex PCR; TCRdb holds only in-frame clones, not every one. This table holds 130,000 to 150,000 clones, just under 90% found once. The source material was PBMCs. Source of these receptors: a woman in her 30s in good health and CMV-seropositive. Both conserved end residues are part of each CDR3. The D gene is left open where the match is weak. For some rows the clone size is stated as once, few or many, or as a class when expanded; others skip it.

TRBJ2-5 TRBV18 . . CASSPPGQGQETQYF TGTGCCAGCTCACCACCGGGGCAGGGCCAAGAGACCCAGTACTTC
TRBJ2-3 TRBV5-1 . . CASSLTGTGTDTQYF TGCGCCAGCAGCTTGACAGGGACCGGCACAGATACGCAGTATTTT
TRBJ2-2 TRBV7-9 . TRBD1 CASRRTGAGELFF TGTGCCAGCAGGAGGACAGGGGCCGGGGAGCTGTTTTTT
TRBJ2-7 TRBV6-5 . TRBD1 CASSYSNRGPYEQYF TGTGCCAGCAGTTACTCTAACAGGGGGCCCTACGAGCAGTACTTC
TRBJ2-1 TRBV11-2 . . CASRNWHSHNEQFF TGTGCCAGCAGGAATTGGCACAGCCACAATGAGCAGTTCTTC
TRBJ2-1 TRBV5-6 . TRBD2 CASSSLAGGPRNEQFF TGTGCCAGCAGCTCTCTAGCGGGAGGGCCAAGGAATGAGCAGTTCTTC
TRBJ2-1 TRBV5-6 . . CASSPGSDYNEQFF TGTGCCAGCAGCCCCGGGTCCGACTACAATGAGCAGTTCTTC
TRBJ1-2 TRBV9 . . CASSVAPGAGYGYTF TGTGCCAGCAGCGTAGCCCCCGGGGCGGGATATGGCTACACCTTC
TRBJ2-3 TRBV25-1 . TRBD2 CASSEWRGGMFGTQYF TGTGCCAGCAGTGAATGGCGGGGGGGGATGTTTGGTACGCAGTATTTT
TRBJ1-4 TRBV6-1 . TRBD1 CAAELGGSGGKLFF TGTGCCGCAGAATTAGGGGGGTCAGGGGGTAAACTGTTTTTT
TRBJ1-6 TRBV7-8 . . CASSLFPGLANSPLHF TGTGCCAGCAGCTTATTCCCGGGACTAGCTAATTCACCCCTCCACTTT
TRBJ2-2 TRBV7-3 . . CASSLNEGTGELFF TGTGCCAGCAGCTTAAACGAGGGCACCGGGGAGCTGTTTTTT
TRBJ2-1 TRBV7-2 once . CASSLASGEEQFF TGTGCCAGCAGCTTAGCGTCGGGGGAGGAGCAGTTCTTC
TRBJ2-7 TRBV5-1 . TRBD1 CASSLGTGAYEQYF TGCGCCAGCAGCTTGGGGACAGGGGCCTACGAGCAGTACTTC
TRBJ2-2 TRBV28 . TRBD1 CASSFPGGYTGELFF TGTGCCAGCAGTTTTCCAGGGGGCTACACCGGGGAGCTGTTTTTT
TRBJ2-3 TRBV19 . . CASKGTGAAADTQYF TGTGCCAGTAAAGGAACAGGTGCGGCGGCAGATACGCAGTATTTT
TRBJ1-5 TRBV6-1 once TRBD1 CASSESTGAQPQHF TGTGCCAGCAGTGAATCGACAGGGGCCCAGCCCCAGCATTTT
TRBJ2-7 TRBV6-1 . . CASSEYERGSSYEQYF TGTGCCAGCAGTGAATATGAGAGAGGGAGCTCCTACGAGCAGTACTTC
TRBJ2-2 TRBV11-3 . . CASSLDRGTGELFF TGTGCCAGCAGCTTAGACAGGGGCACCGGGGAGCTGTTTTTT
TRBJ2-1 TRBV19 . . CATHTTNEQFF TGTGCCACTCATACTACAAATGAGCAGTTCTTC
TRBJ1-5 TRBV28 . . CASSFWGASNQPQHF TGTGCCAGCAGTTTTTGGGGCGCCAGCAATCAGCCCCAGCATTTT
TRBJ2-7 TRBV28 . TRBD2 CASSFSLTSGVGEQYF TGTGCCAGCAGTTTTTCACTTACTAGCGGGGTAGGCGAGCAGTACTTC
TRBJ2-3 TRBV10-1 . . CASRQGTADTQYF TGCGCCAGCAGGCAGGGGACGGCAGATACGCAGTATTTT
TRBJ2-7 TRBV18 once TRBD2 CASSPKRGYDEQYF TGTGCCAGCTCACCAAAGCGGGGGTACGACGAGCAGTACTTC
TRBJ1-1 TRBV13 . TRBD1 CASSLGWTGGGTEAFF TGTGCCAGCAGCTTAGGGTGGACAGGGGGAGGCACTGAAGCTTTCTTT
TRBJ2-5 TRBV6-1 . TRBD2 CASSEAGLAGMHF TGTGCCAGCAGTGAAGCCGGACTAGCGGGGATGCACTTC
TRBJ2-2 TRBV28 . TRBD1 CASSFRQGPPTGELFF TGTGCCAGCAGTTTCCGACAGGGTCCCCCCACCGGGGAGCTGTTTTTT
TRBJ1-2 TRBV20-1 . . CSANGATGLHF TGCAGTGCTAACGGGGCAACAGGGCTTCACTTC
TRBJ1-2 TRBV2 few TRBD1 CASSGPTGGAGYTF TGTGCCAGCAGCGGACCGACAGGGGGCGCTGGCTACACCTTC
TRBJ2-6 TRBV5-6 once . CASSLGISGANVLTF TGTGCCAGCAGCTTGGGTATCTCTGGGGCCAACGTCCTGACTTTC
TRBJ2-1 TRBV20-1 . . CSATAYNEQFF TGCAGTGCCACGGCCTACAATGAGCAGTTCTTC
TRBJ2-1 TRBV6-1 . TRBD2 CASSVVAGLQTYNEQFF TGTGCCAGCAGTGTGGTAGCGGGACTTCAAACCTACAATGAGCAGTTCTTC
TRBJ2-3 TRBV6-1 once . CASSDVRTDTQYF TGTGCCAGCAGTGATGTCCGGACAGATACGCAGTATTTT
TRBJ2-6 TRBV5-4 . . CASSFPYSGANVLTF TGTGCCAGCAGCTTTCCCTACTCTGGGGCCAACGTCCTGACTTTC
TRBJ2-7 TRBV6-5 . . CASRSAGGAQYEQYF TGTGCCAGCAGATCCGCCGGGGGAGCCCAATACGAGCAGTACTTC
TRBJ2-5 TRBV11-2 . TRBD1 CASSPAPVGQVIQETQYF TGTGCCAGCAGCCCCGCCCCCGTGGGACAGGTTATACAAGAGACCCAGTACTTC
TRBJ2-2 TRBV5-8 . . CASNRVTGELFF TGTGCCAGCAACCGGGTCACCGGGGAGCTGTTTTTT
TRBJ2-7 TRBV18 . . CASSPSGLDAEQYF TGTGCCAGCTCACCATCGGGGTTGGATGCCGAGCAGTACTTC
TRBJ1-4 TRBV5-5 . . CASSLYRANEKLFF TGTGCCAGCAGCTTGTACAGGGCAAATGAAAAACTGTTTTTT
TRBJ2-7 TRBV28 . . CASSRRWGTHFYEQYF TGTGCCAGCAGCCGCCGGTGGGGGACACATTTCTACGAGCAGTACTTC
TRBJ2-1 TRBV11-3 . . CASSLGPGSIPIF TGTGCCAGCAGCTTAGGGCCGGGGTCAATTCCTATCTTC
TRBJ2-7 TRBV6-5 once . CASSYGQGPPYEQYF TGTGCCAGCAGTTACGGGCAGGGCCCTCCCTACGAGCAGTACTTC
TRBJ2-7 TRBV7-9 . TRBD2 CASSHGTRGSYEQYF TGTGCCAGCAGCCACGGGACTAGAGGGTCCTACGAGCAGTACTTC
TRBJ2-7 TRBV27 . . CASSLSYEGYEQYF TGTGCCAGCAGTTTATCATATGAGGGCTACGAGCAGTACTTC
TRBJ1-1 TRBV7-3 . . CASSPTDSENTEAFF TGTGCCAGCAGCCCGACGGACAGTGAGAACACTGAAGCTTTCTTT
TRBJ2-3 TRBV10-1 . . CASSERRLTSTDTQYF TGCGCCAGCAGTGAGCGGCGACTAACCTCCACAGATACGCAGTATTTT
TRBJ1-4 TRBV2 . TRBD1 CASSFRQGEGKLFF TGTGCCAGCAGTTTTCGACAGGGCGAAGGAAAACTGTTTTTT
TRBJ1-2 TRBV7-6 . TRBD1 CASSLTDRGYSNYGYTF TGTGCCAGCAGCTTAACCGACAGGGGCTACTCCAACTATGGCTACACCTTC
TRBJ2-2 TRBV10-1 . . CASSEKNGGELFF TGCGCCAGCAGTGAAAAGAACGGCGGGGAGCTGTTTTTT
TRBJ1-2 TRBV6-5 . . CASSYGGESFGYTF TGTGCCAGCAGTTACGGGGGCGAAAGCTTTGGCTACACCTTC
TRBJ2-1 TRBV9 once TRBD2 CASSVGLAGGGEQFF TGTGCCAGCAGCGTAGGTCTAGCGGGAGGTGGTGAGCAGTTCTTC
TRBJ1-1 TRBV28 . . CASSLRGEAFF TGTGCCAGCAGTTTGAGAGGCGAAGCTTTCTTT
TRBJ2-7 TRBV18 . . CASSLRSTRSYEQYF TGTGCCAGCTCCCTACGGAGTACTAGGTCCTACGAGCAGTACTTC
TRBJ1-2 TRBV28 . TRBD1 CASSSTGTGVVGYTF TGTGCCAGCAGTTCCACCGGGACAGGGGTGGTCGGCTACACCTTC
TRBJ2-7 TRBV11-2 once . CASSLVQGSYEQYF TGTGCCAGCAGCTTAGTGCAGGGTTCCTACGAGCAGTACTTC
TRBJ1-6 TRBV12-2 . . CASHDHRDDNSPLHF TGTGCAAGTCACGACCACAGGGATGATAATTCACCCCTCCACTTT
TRBJ2-7 TRBV25-1 . TRBD1 CASRGQGSSYEQYF TGTGCCAGCCGGGGACAGGGGTCGTCCTACGAGCAGTACTTC
TRBJ1-4 TRBV21-1 . . CASSKQGLREKLFF TGTGCCAGCAGTAAACAGGGGTTGCGAGAAAAACTGTTTTTT
TRBJ2-2 TRBV2 . . CASSEDGADTGELFF TGTGCCAGCAGTGAAGACGGCGCGGACACCGGGGAGCTGTTTTTT
TRBJ1-3 TRBV7-8 few . CASSQGQSLGNTIYF TGTGCCAGCAGCCAGGGACAATCACTGGGAAACACCATATATTTT